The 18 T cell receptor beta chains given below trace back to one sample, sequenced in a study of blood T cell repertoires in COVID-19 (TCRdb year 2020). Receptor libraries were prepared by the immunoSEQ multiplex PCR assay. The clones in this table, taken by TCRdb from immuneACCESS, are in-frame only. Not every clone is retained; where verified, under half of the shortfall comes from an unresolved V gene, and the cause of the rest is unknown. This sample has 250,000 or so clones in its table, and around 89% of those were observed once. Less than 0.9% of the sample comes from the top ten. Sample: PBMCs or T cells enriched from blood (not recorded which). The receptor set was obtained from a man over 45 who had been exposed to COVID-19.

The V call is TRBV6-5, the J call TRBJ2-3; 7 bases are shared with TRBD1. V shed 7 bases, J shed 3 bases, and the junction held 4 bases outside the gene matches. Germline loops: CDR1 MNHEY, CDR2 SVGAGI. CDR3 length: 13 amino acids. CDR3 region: CASIRQGTDTQYF. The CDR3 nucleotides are TGTGCCAGCATCCGACAGGGAACAGATACGCAGTATTTT.

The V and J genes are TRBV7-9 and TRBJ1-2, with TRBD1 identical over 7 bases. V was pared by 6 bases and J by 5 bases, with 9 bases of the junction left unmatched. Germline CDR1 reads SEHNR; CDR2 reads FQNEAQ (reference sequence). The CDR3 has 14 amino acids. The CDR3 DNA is TGTGCCAGCAGTCGACTCACAGGGGAGTATGGCTACACCTTC. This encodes CASSRLTGEYGYTF.

CDR3 in DNA: TGTGCCAGCAGCCCGGGGGGCGCGGTTCCAGACAATGAGCAGTTCTTC. Amino acids: CASSPGGAVPDNEQFF. The chain recombines TRBV11-3 with TRBJ2-1; possible D gene TRBD2, 7 bases. This CDR3 comprises 16 residues. Germline lookup yields CDR1 SGHNT and CDR2 YENEEA. Trimming shortened V by 5 bases and J by 5 bases, and 19 bases separated the two germline ends. Full variable domain (missing parts from reference TRBV11-3 and TRBJ2-1): EAGVVQSPRYKIIEKKQPVAFWCNPISGHNTLYWYLQNLGQGPELLIRYENEEAVDDSQLPKDRFSAERLKGVDSTLKIQPAELGDSAVYLCASSPGGAVPDNEQFFGPGTRLTVL.

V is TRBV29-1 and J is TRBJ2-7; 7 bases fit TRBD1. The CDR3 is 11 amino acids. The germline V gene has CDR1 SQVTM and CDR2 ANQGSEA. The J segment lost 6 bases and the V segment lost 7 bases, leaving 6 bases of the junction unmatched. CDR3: CSGLTGVEQYF. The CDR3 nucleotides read TGCAGCGGGCTAACAGGGGTCGAGCAGTACTTC.

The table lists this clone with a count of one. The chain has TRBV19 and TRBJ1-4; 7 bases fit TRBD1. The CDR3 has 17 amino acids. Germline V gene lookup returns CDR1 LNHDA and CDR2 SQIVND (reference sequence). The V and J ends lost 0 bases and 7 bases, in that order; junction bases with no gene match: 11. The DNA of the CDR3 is TGTGCCAGTAGTATAGACCCCGTTCGGGACAGACTTGAAAAACTGTTTTTT. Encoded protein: CASSIDPVRDRLEKLFF.

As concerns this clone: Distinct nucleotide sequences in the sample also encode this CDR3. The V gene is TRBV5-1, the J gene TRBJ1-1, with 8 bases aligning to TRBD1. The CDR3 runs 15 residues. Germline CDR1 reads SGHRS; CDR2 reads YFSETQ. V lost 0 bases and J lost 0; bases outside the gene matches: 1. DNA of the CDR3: TGCGCCAGCAGCTTGGGGACAGGGCTGAACACTGAAGCTTTCTTT. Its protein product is CASSLGTGLNTEAFF.

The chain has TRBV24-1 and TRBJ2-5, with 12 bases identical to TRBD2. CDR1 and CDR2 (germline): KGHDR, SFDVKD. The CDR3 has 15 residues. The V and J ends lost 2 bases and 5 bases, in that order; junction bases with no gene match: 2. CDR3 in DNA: TGTGCCACCAGTGATTGGACTAGCGGGGCGGAGACCCAGTACTTC. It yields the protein CATSDWTSGAETQYF.

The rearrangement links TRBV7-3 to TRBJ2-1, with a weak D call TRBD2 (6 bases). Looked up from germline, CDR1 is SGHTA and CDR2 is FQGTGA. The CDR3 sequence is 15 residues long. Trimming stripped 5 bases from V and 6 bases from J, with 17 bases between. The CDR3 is CASSPTSGVFNEQFF. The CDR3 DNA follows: TGTGCCAGCAGCCCGACTAGTGGAGTATTCAATGAGCAGTTCTTC.

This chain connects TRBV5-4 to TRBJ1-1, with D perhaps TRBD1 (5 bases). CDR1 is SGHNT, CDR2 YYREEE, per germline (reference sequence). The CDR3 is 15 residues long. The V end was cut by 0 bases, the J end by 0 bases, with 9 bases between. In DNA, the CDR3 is TGTGCCAGCAGCTTGGGGGGGGTCATGAACACTGAAGCTTTCTTT. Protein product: CASSLGGVMNTEAFF.

CDR3 loop: CASSLDQAGASYNEQFF. CDR3 DNA: TGTGCCAGCAGCTTAGATCAGGCGGGAGCTTCCTACAATGAGCAGTTCTTC. The chain carries TRBV7-6 and TRBJ2-1; 7 nucleotides line up with TRBD2. The V gene's germline CDR1 is SGHVS and CDR2 FNYEAQ. The CDR3 is made up of 17 amino acids. Trimming at V came to 1 base and at J to 1 base, leaving 7 bases not matched to a gene.

The CDR3 region is CASSSGQGGNSPLHF. CDR3 in DNA: TGTGCCAGCTCGTCCGGACAGGGGGGTAATTCACCCCTCCACTTT. The chain has TRBV18 and TRBJ1-6; 10 positions match TRBD1. This CDR3 comprises 15 residues. The V segment lost 6 bases and the J segment 6 bases; nucleotides outside the gene matches: 5. Germline CDR1 and CDR2: KGHSH and LQKENI.

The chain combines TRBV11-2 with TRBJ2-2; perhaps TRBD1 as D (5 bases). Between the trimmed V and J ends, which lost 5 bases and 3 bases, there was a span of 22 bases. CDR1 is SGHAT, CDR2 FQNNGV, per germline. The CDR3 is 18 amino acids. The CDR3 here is CASSHRQTQHLDTGELFF. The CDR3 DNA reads TGTGCCAGCAGCCATCGACAGACCCAACATTTAGACACCGGGGAGCTGTTTTTT. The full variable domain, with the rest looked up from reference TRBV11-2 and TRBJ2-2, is EAGVAQSPRYKIIEKRQSVAFWCNPISGHATLYWYQQILGQGPKLLIQFQNNGVVDDSQLPKDRFSAERLKGVDSTLKIQPAKLEDSAVYLCASSHRQTQHLDTGELFFGEGSRLTVL.

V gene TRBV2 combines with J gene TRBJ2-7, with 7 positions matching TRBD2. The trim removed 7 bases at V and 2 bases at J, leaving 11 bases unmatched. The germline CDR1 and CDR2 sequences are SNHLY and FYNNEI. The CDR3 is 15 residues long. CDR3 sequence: CASKTHGGGTYEQYF. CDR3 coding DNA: TGTGCCAGCAAAACGCATGGCGGGGGAACCTACGAGCAGTACTTC.

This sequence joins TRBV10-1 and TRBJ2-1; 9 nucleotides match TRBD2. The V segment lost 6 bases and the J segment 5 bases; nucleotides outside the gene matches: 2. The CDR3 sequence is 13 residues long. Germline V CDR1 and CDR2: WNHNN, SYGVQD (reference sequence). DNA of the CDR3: TGCGCCAGCAGCGCTAGCGGGAACAATGAGCAGTTCTTC. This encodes CASSASGNNEQFF.

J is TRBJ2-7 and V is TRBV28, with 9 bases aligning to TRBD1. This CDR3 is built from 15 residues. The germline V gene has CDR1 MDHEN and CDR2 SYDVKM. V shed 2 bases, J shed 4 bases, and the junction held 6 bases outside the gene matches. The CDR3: CASSLSPGQGYEQYV. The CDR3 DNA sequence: TGTGCCAGCAGTTTAAGTCCGGGACAGGGATACGAGCAGTACGTC.

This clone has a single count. CDR3 sequence reads: CASSLTRTISNQPQHF. The DNA for the CDR3 is TGTGCCAGCAGTTTGACAAGAACCATTAGCAATCAGCCCCAGCATTTT. The V and J genes are TRBV28 and TRBJ1-5; D is uncertain. Germline V gene lookup returns CDR1 MDHEN and CDR2 SYDVKM. The V and J ends lost 3 bases and 0 bases respectively, with 12 bases between them. The CDR3 loop spans 16 amino acids. The full variable domain, completed using reference TRBV28 and TRBJ1-5, is DVKVTQSSRYLVKRTGEKVFLECVQDMDHENMFWYRQDPGLGLRLIYFSYDVKMKEKGDIPEGYSVSREKKERFSLILESASTNQTSMYLCASSLTRTISNQPQHFGDGTRLSIL.

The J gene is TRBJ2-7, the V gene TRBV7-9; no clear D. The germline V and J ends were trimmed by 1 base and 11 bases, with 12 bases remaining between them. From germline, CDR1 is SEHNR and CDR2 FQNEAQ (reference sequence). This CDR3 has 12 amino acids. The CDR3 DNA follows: TGTGCCAGCAGCTTAGTATCGGGTGTTGAGTACGTC. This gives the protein CASSLVSGVEYV.

The CDR3 DNA reads TGTGCCAGCAGCTCCTGGACAAATCTTGCCGGGGAGCTGTTTTTT. This gives the protein CASSSWTNLAGELFF. V is TRBV5-4 and J is TRBJ2-2; weak D call: TRBD1 (5 bases). The V end lost 3 bases, the J end lost 6 bases, and 15 bases lay between the germline ends. The CDR3 sequence is 15 residues long. Germline assignment: CDR1 SGHNT and CDR2 YYREEE (reference sequence).